Reported below is one TCR beta chain. This table comes from immunoSEQ multiplex PCR, and its TCRdb copy is limited to in-frame clones, with some not included. Of approximately 85,000 clones listed, roughly 89% were seen once; the top ten hold 7.5% to 9%. The sample is drawn from a study of control samples from healthy donors and cancer patients. This CDR3 has 12 residues. The germline V gene has CDR1 ENHRY and CDR2 SYGVKD. V gave up 7 bases and J gave up 7 bases; unmatched junction bases: 5. This chain links TRBV10-3 with TRBJ1-1; 8 bases are a match to TRBD1. The TCR originated in a woman aged 55-70 years in good health. Sequencing input: blood. CDR3: CAITDTGGEAFF. The CDR3 DNA reads TGTGCCATCACCGATACAGGGGGTGAAGCTTTCTTT.